This TCR beta chain originates from a study of graft-versus-host responses after intestinal transplantation. Overall study: Among the recipients, transplants were multivisceral, liver-intestinal, or isolated intestinal. Induction with anti-thymocyte globulin, then tacrolimus and steroids for around three years, was given to all recipients. The study's findings and limits: Within allografts, high graft-versus-host to host-versus-graft clonal ratios were seen among patients with graft-donor T cell macrochimerism.

Remarks on this clone: What it binds is unknown.

Germline lookup yields CDR1 GTSNPN and CDR2 SVGIG (reference sequence). There are 14 residues in the CDR3. V gave up 0 bases and J gave up 8 bases, with 16 bases separating them. Libraries were prepared by immunoSEQ multiplex PCR; TCRdb keeps only in-frame clonotypes and omits some of them. The sample shows roughly 60,000 clones, 91% of them seen only once. The sequence came from a human patient who received an intestinal transplant, so some T cells may come from the graft donor. This chain links TRBV30 with TRBJ1-2; D call uncertain. The starting material was PBMCs, obtained approximately four months after intestinal transplantation. The CDR3 spells CAWSVGPSGGGYTF. CDR3 coding DNA: TGTGCCTGGAGTGTAGGGCCCTCCGGAGGAGGCTACACCTTC. Filled out from reference TRBV30 and TRBJ1-2, the complete variable domain reads SQTIHQWPATLVQPVGSPLSLECTVEGTSNPNLYWYRQAAGRGLQLLFYSVGIGQISSEVPQNLSASRPQDRQFILSSKKLLLSDSGFYLCAWSVGPSGGGYTFGSGTRLTVV.